This T cell receptor (beta chain) originates from a study of graft-versus-host responses after intestinal transplantation. Overall study: Multivisceral, liver-intestinal, or isolated intestinal transplants were performed in recipients. For around three years after anti-thymocyte globulin induction, all recipients took tacrolimus and steroids.

V was cut by 5 bases and J by 1 base, with 12 bases left in between. The CDR3 extends over 15 amino acids. CDR1 is MNHEY, CDR2 SMNVEV, per germline (reference sequence). To note about this clone: Its target is not known.

Libraries were prepared by immunoSEQ multiplex PCR; TCRdb keeps only in-frame clonotypes and omits some of them. The sample records fewer than 120,000 clones, approximately 92% being singletons. The sequencing used unstimulated CD8+ T cells sorted from spleen or lymph node cells, collected before intestinal transplant. The gene calls are TRBV27 and TRBJ1-5; perhaps TRBD1 as D (5 bases). This sequence originates from a human donor who received an intestinal transplant. The CDR3 bases are TGTGCCAGCAGTGTCGCCGGGGGGAGCAATCAGCCCCAGCATTTT. It yields the protein CASSVAGGSNQPQHF.